The 22 T cell receptor beta chains reported below all come from one sample, sequenced in a study of T cell responses to AZD1222 COVID-19 vaccine. Repertoires were generated with immunoSEQ multiplex PCR, while TCRdb's copy carries only in-frame clones and drops some. Of 65,000 to 75,000 clones in the sample, around 80% were seen once. This sample comprised peripheral blood, obtained on day 0 of AZD1222 vaccination. All receptors come from an adult in good health.

This chain connects TRBV6-5 to TRBJ1-5; D remains unclear. This CDR3 region has 13 residues. V was trimmed by 2 bases and J by 7 bases, leaving 9 bases between them. Germline-derived CDR1 and CDR2 are MNHEY and SVGAGI. The CDR3 here is CASSYRVLQPQHF. The CDR3 DNA reads as TGTGCCAGCAGTTACAGGGTGTTGCAGCCCCAGCATTTT.

The rearrangement links TRBV7-3 to TRBJ2-3; 12 nucleotides line up with TRBD1. CDR1 is SGHTA, CDR2 FQGTGA, per germline. The CDR3 consists of 16 residues. With V trimmed by 5 bases and J by 6 bases, 9 bases remained unmatched. The chain's CDR3 is CASSVTGTGGWDTQYF. The CDR3 coding sequence is TGTGCCAGCAGCGTGACCGGGACAGGGGGCTGGGATACGCAGTATTTT.

The CDR3 DNA reads as TGCGCCAGCAGCTTGGCGGTTAGTCGGAGCTCTACTCAGAACACTGAAGCTTTCTTT. Amino acid sequence: CASSLAVSRSSTQNTEAFF. The rearrangement uses TRBV5-1 and TRBJ1-1; D is undetermined. Germline V gene data show CDR1 as SGHRS and CDR2 as YFSETQ. Between the trimmed V and J ends, which lost 0 bases and 1 base, there was a span of 22 bases. This CDR3 is 19 amino acids long.

This chain links TRBV5-3 with TRBJ1-5; a weak D match, TRBD1 (6 bases). TRBV5-3 belongs to the ORF category, with a function that is uncertain. V lost 0 bases to trimming and J lost 4 bases, with 11 bases between them. The CDR3 length is 15 residues. CDR3 nucleotides: TGTGCCAGAAGCTTGGGACCCCAGGGGAATCAGCCCCAGCATTTT. It specifies CARSLGPQGNQPQHF.

This chain links TRBV9 with TRBJ2-1, with 9 bases matching TRBD2. The ends lost 0 bases at V and 1 base at J; junction bases unmatched: 8. The CDR3 is 18 residues long. Germline assignment: CDR1 SGDLS and CDR2 YYNGEE. The CDR3 DNA reads TGTGCCAGCAGCGTAGGGACTAGCGTTTTCGGTTCCTACAATGAGCAGTTCTTC. This gives the protein CASSVGTSVFGSYNEQFF.

This sequence joins TRBV27 and TRBJ2-1; D is ambiguous. The CDR3 is 12 residues long. Trimming left V 8 bases short and J 8 bases short, with 13 bases between. Germline V gene lookup returns CDR1 MNHEY and CDR2 SMNVEV (reference sequence). In nucleotides, the CDR3 is TGTGCCAGCTTCCGCACGCTGGATGAGCAGTTCTTC. Translation gives CASFRTLDEQFF.

The genes are TRBV5-1 and TRBJ1-4; 8 bases are a match to TRBD1. The CDR3 spans 19 residues. CDR1 and CDR2 from the germline V gene are SGHRS and YFSETQ. The J segment lost 0 bases and the V segment lost 1 base, leaving 11 bases of the junction unmatched. The CDR3 loop reads CASSLRWTGRGSTNEKLFF. In DNA form, the CDR3 reads TGCGCCAGCAGCTTGAGGTGGACAGGGAGGGGATCAACTAATGAAAAACTGTTTTTT.

The V call is TRBV2, the J call TRBJ1-2; D is ambiguous. Trimming removed 6 bases at V and 2 bases at J, with 13 bases between. Germline lookup yields CDR1 SNHLY and CDR2 FYNNEI. The CDR3 loop spans 14 amino acids. The CDR3, as DNA: TGTGCCAGCAGACTGGACGGCTCAAACTATGGCTACACCTTC. Residues: CASRLDGSNYGYTF.

This chain connects TRBV5-1 to TRBJ2-5; 10 bases agree with TRBD2. V shed 3 bases, J shed 4 bases, and the junction held 9 bases outside the gene matches. CDR3 length: 16 residues. The germline gives CDR1 SGHRS, CDR2 YFSETQ. The CDR3 sequence: CASSSGLARGGETQYF. The CDR3 nucleotides are TGCGCCAGCAGCTCGGGACTAGCGAGGGGGGGAGAGACCCAGTACTTC.

CDR3 protein: CASSETTSISEQFF. The CDR3 nucleotides are TGCGCCAGCAGCGAAACAACGTCAATCAGTGAGCAGTTCTTC. The chain carries TRBV4-3 and TRBJ2-1; no definite D call. The CDR3 runs 14 residues. Trimming took 5 bases from V and 9 from J, leaving 17 bases between them. Germline V gene data show CDR1 as LGHNA and CDR2 as YSLEER.

J is TRBJ2-7 and V is TRBV28; TRBD1 agrees at 8 bases. Germline V gene lookup returns CDR1 MDHEN and CDR2 SYDVKM. V shed 5 bases, J shed 5 bases, and the junction held 5 bases outside the gene matches. The CDR3 runs to 13 residues. The CDR3 loop reads CASSPDRVHEQYF. Written as DNA, the CDR3 is TGTGCCAGCAGTCCGGACAGGGTCCACGAGCAGTACTTC.

V and J are TRBV5-6 and TRBJ1-2; 12 bases agree with TRBD1. Germline lookup yields CDR1 SGHDT and CDR2 YYEEEE. After removal of 4 bases from V and 8 bases from J, the junction contained 12 bases not matched to a gene. The CDR3 consists of 16 residues. The CDR3 coding sequence is TGTGCCAGCAGCCCCACTGGGGGACAGGGGGCAGAGGGCTACACCTTC. The encoded protein is CASSPTGGQGAEGYTF.

The chain recombines TRBV12-3 or TRBV12-4 with TRBJ1-1; D remains ambiguous. Trimming removed 3 bases at V and 1 base at J, with 6 bases between. The CDR3 consists of 13 residues. The DNA for the CDR3 is TGTGCCAGCAGTTTCGAGAGGAACACTGAAGCTTTCTTT. Translating gives CASSFERNTEAFF.

V gene TRBV7-2 combines with J gene TRBJ2-2, with no clear D. Germline V gene lookup returns CDR1 SGHTA and CDR2 FQGNSA. V lost 5 bases, J lost 6 bases, and 16 bases lay in between. The CDR3 has 15 residues. CDR3 region: CASSPIDTPAGELFF. CDR3 nucleotides: TGTGCCAGCAGCCCTATTGACACGCCTGCCGGGGAGCTGTTTTTT.

The V gene is TRBV18, the J gene TRBJ2-3; D unclear. Trimming left V 4 bases short and J 2 bases short, with 13 bases between. Germline V lookup: CDR1 KGHSH, CDR2 LQKENI. This CDR3 has 15 amino acids. The DNA of the CDR3 is TGTGCCAGCTCACGAGCCGGGTCCTCCACAGATACGCAGTATTTT. This encodes CASSRAGSSTDTQYF.

V gene TRBV7-9 combines with J gene TRBJ2-1, with D unclear. The CDR3 runs to 14 residues. Germline loops: CDR1 SEHNR, CDR2 FQNEAQ (reference sequence). V was clipped by 5 bases and J by 6 bases, with 14 bases between them. This CDR3 reads CASSPPIAPNEQFF. The CDR3 region has the DNA TGTGCCAGCAGCCCCCCTATAGCCCCCAATGAGCAGTTCTTC.

The chain combines TRBV19 with TRBJ1-1, with 7 bases lining up with TRBD1. Germline CDR1 reads LNHDA; CDR2 reads SQIVND (reference sequence). V lost 9 bases to trimming and J lost 5 bases; unmatched junction nucleotides: 12. The CDR3 sequence is 14 residues long. For the CDR3, the DNA is TGTGCCAGCCAAACAACGACAGGGAGGACTGAAGCTTTCTTT. Its protein product is CASQTTTGRTEAFF.

This clone was seen a single time. The chain links TRBV18 to TRBJ2-7; a possible D gene is TRBD1 (6 bases). CDR3 length: 16 amino acids. CDR1 is KGHSH and CDR2 is LQKENI in the germline V gene. Trimming cost V 6 bases and J 0 bases, with 18 bases left between them. The CDR3 is CASSPEGTYYSYEQYF. CDR3 coding DNA: TGTGCCAGCTCCCCCGAGGGGACATACTACTCCTACGAGCAGTACTTC.

The chain uses TRBV9 and TRBJ1-1, with D possibly being TRBD1 (5 bases). V dropped 1 base and J dropped 1 base, with 14 bases sitting between them. Germline CDR1 is SGDLS and CDR2 is YYNGEE. The CDR3 sequence is 16 residues long. CDR3 coding DNA: TGTGCCAGCAGCGTACTAACCACAGGAACGAACACTGAAGCTTTCTTT. Translated: CASSVLTTGTNTEAFF.

The chain couples TRBV21-1 to TRBJ2-2; the DNA was not used to check the table's D call, TRBD1. TRBV21-1 is a recognized pseudogene. The CDR3 spans 15 residues. CDR3 residues: CASSARDRGSGELFF. CDR3 nucleotides: TGTGCCAGCAGCGCCCGGGACAGGGGATCCGGGGAGCTGTTTTTT.

The chain couples TRBV5-8 to TRBJ1-6, with 8 bases aligning to TRBD1. This CDR3 spans 15 amino acids. CDR1 and CDR2 from the germline V gene are SGHTS and YDEGEE. With V trimmed by 3 bases and J by 7 bases, 6 bases remained unmatched. The DNA for the CDR3 is TGTGCCAGCAGCTCTGGACAGGGTGGGAATTCACCCCTCCACTTT. It translates to CASSSGQGGNSPLHF.

The chain employs TRBV28 and TRBJ1-5; 7 bases line up with TRBD1. The CDR3 loop spans 16 amino acids. Trimming removed 3 bases from V and 0 bases from J; junction bases left unmatched: 5. Germline V gene data show CDR1 as MDHEN and CDR2 as SYDVKM. The CDR3 DNA reads TGTGCCAGCAGTTTCGGTACAGGGGATAGCAATCAGCCCCAGCATTTT. It codes for CASSFGTGDSNQPQHF.